Following are 21 T cell receptor beta chains from one sample sequenced in a study of T cell repertoires in cytomegalovirus infection. Their specific antigens are unknown. MiXCR was run by TCRdb on the reads, yielding one entry per CDR3 protein. Of hundreds of thousands of distinct CDR3 sequences listed, 33% were seen once; the top ten hold roughly a sixth. The sample in question was cultured PBMCs, obtained from culture after CMV antigen stimulation. These receptors were taken from a human donor in good health (CMV status not recorded). Some clones in this sample may be carry-over from other donors' samples.

This clonotype occurred once. The rearrangement joins TRBV7-3 to TRBJ2-3; D might be TRBD1 (5 bases). This CDR3 spans 15 amino acids. Trimming cost V 5 bases and J 4 bases, with 16 bases left between them. In germline, CDR1 is SGHTA, CDR2 FQGTGA. CDR3 sequence reads: CASSQSGRVSDTQYF. Written as DNA, the CDR3 is TGTGCCAGCAGCCAATCAGGGCGTGTCTCAGATACGCAGTATTTT. Based on the CDR3 plus reference TRBV7-3 and TRBJ2-3, the full variable domain is GAGVSQTPSNKVTEKGKYVELRCDPISGHTALYWYRQSLGQGPEFLIYFQGTGAADDSGLPNDRFFAVRPEGSVSTLKIQRTERGDSAVYLCASSQSGRVSDTQYFGPGTRLTVL.

The chain is built from TRBV4-3 and TRBJ1-1, with D hard to call. This CDR3 contains 15 residues. Germline loops: CDR1 LGHNA, CDR2 YSLEER. Trimming removed 4 bases at V and 1 base at J, with 13 bases between. For the CDR3, the DNA is TGCGCCAGCAGCCCCTCCTTCCACGCGAACACTGAAGCTTTCTTT. Protein: CASSPSFHANTEAFF.

The V gene is TRBV2, the J gene TRBJ2-5, with a weak D call TRBD2 (5 bases). The V gene's germline CDR1 is SNHLY and CDR2 FYNNEI. V was cut by 6 bases and J by 2 bases, with 19 bases left in between. This CDR3 has 16 residues. CDR3 in amino acids: CASRPRGFGRQETQYF. The CDR3 DNA follows: TGTGCCAGCAGACCCCGGGGATTCGGGCGGCAAGAGACCCAGTACTTC.

This clonotype turned up a few times. V and J are TRBV19 and TRBJ2-3, with TRBD2 matching over 7 bases. The germline CDR1 and CDR2 sequences are LNHDA and SQIVND (reference sequence). V was pared by 1 base and J by 5 bases, with 3 bases of the junction left unmatched. The CDR3 totals 14 residues. For the CDR3, the DNA is TGTGCCAGTAGTATAGTGGGAGGGCGAGATACGCAGTATTTT. It translates to CASSIVGGRDTQYF.

The CDR3 region is CASSPPRERETQYF. DNA for the CDR3: TGTGCCAGCAGTCCGCCCCGGGAGCGCGAGACCCAGTACTTC. The chain couples TRBV6-2 or TRBV6-3 to TRBJ2-5; maybe TRBD2 (6 bases). The germline V gene has CDR1 MNHEY and CDR2 SVGEGT. The CDR3 runs 14 residues. V was cut by 5 bases and J by 5 bases, with 15 bases left in between.

This chain connects TRBV4-3 to TRBJ1-5, with D hard to call. This CDR3 is 13 amino acids long. V dropped 5 bases and J dropped 2 bases, with 7 bases sitting between them. Germline V gene sequence: CDR1 LGHNA, CDR2 YSLEER. The CDR3 nucleotides read TGCGCCAGCAGCAAAGCGCGCAATCAGCCCCAGCATTTT. This encodes CASSKARNQPQHF.

The chain recombines TRBV25-1 with TRBJ2-4; no clear D. The V end lost 0 bases, the J end lost 6 bases, and 9 bases lay between the germline ends. The CDR3 is 14 amino acids. The germline CDR1 and CDR2 sequences are MGHDK and SYGVNS. The CDR3 reads CASSEYKKGNIQYF. Here the CDR3 DNA reads TGTGCCAGCAGTGAATATAAGAAGGGAAACATTCAGTACTTC.

This clonotype has just a few counts. The chain uses TRBV24-1 and TRBJ2-5, with 7 bases that match TRBD2. V shed 5 bases, J shed 4 bases, and the junction held 9 bases outside the gene matches. Per the germline V gene, CDR1 is KGHDR and CDR2 is SFDVKD. CDR3 length equals 15 residues. Here the CDR3 reads CATSGLAESGETQYF. The CDR3 DNA reads TGTGCCACCAGTGGTCTAGCGGAGTCAGGAGAGACCCAGTACTTC.

The chain is built from TRBV6-5 and TRBJ1-1; no firm D call. The CDR3 totals 15 residues. The germline V and J ends were trimmed by 0 bases and 4 bases, with 12 bases remaining between them. The germline CDR1 and CDR2 sequences are MNHEY and SVGAGI. The CDR3: CASSYSTKPGTEAFF. CDR3 DNA sequence: TGTGCCAGCAGTTACTCGACAAAACCGGGCACTGAAGCTTTCTTT.

V is TRBV7-4 and J is TRBJ1-1; 8 bases align to TRBD1. Germline V gene data show CDR1 as SGHVT and CDR2 as SQSDAQ. The CDR3 extends over 14 amino acids. Losses at the gene ends were 4 bases for V and 5 bases for J; bases not matched to a gene: 6. The CDR3 region has the DNA TGTGCCAGCAGCTACCGGACAGGGAAGACTGAAGCTTTCTTT. Encoded protein: CASSYRTGKTEAFF.

This clonotype occurred a few times. The chain uses TRBV23-1 and TRBJ2-7, with D possibly matching TRBD1 (5 bases). TRBV23-1 is sorted into the ORF group, with uncertain function. The ends were cut back, 0 bases at V and 6 bases at J, with 24 bases in the middle. This CDR3 contains 18 residues. The CDR3 loop is CASSQSKGPGYWGAEQYV. DNA of the CDR3: TGCGCCAGCAGTCAATCGAAGGGGCCAGGGTATTGGGGCGCCGAGCAGTACGTC.

In its sample, this clonotype was seen a few times. This chain connects TRBV7-2 to TRBJ1-1; D unresolved. The V gene's germline CDR1 is SGHTA and CDR2 FQGNSA. Trimming took off 4 bases at V and 4 bases at J, with 7 bases between the two ends. This CDR3 has 12 amino acids. The DNA for the CDR3 is TGTGCCAGCAGCTCCGTCGCCACTGAAGCTTTCTTT. It encodes CASSSVATEAFF.

The rearrangement uses TRBV4-3 and TRBJ2-1, with D unresolved. The CDR3 extends over 17 amino acids. Germline-derived CDR1 and CDR2 are LGHNA and YSLEER. The V end was cut by 0 bases, the J end by 1 base, with 13 bases between. CDR3: CASSQELLDSSYNEQFF. The CDR3 DNA sequence: TGCGCCAGCAGCCAAGAACTCCTAGATTCGTCCTACAATGAGCAGTTCTTC.

This clonotype was seen a handful of times. This chain links TRBV2 with TRBJ2-1, with D unclear. CDR1 is SNHLY, CDR2 FYNNEI, per germline. The CDR3 sequence is 11 residues long. V dropped 10 bases and J dropped 7 bases, with 11 bases sitting between them. The CDR3 region is CATTAENEQFF. CDR3 DNA: TGTGCCACCACCGCCGAAAATGAGCAGTTCTTC.

J is TRBJ2-1 and V is TRBV7-2, with 8 bases fitting TRBD2. Per the germline V gene, CDR1 is SGHTA and CDR2 is FQGNSA. Losses at the gene ends were 5 bases for V and 8 bases for J; bases not matched to a gene: 8. This CDR3 has 14 residues. The CDR3 bases are TGTGCCAGCAGCCCCGGGACTAGAGTGCATGAGCAGTTCTTC. Translated: CASSPGTRVHEQFF.

For the CDR3, the DNA is TGCAGTGCTCCATCCCGGGCACAAGGGGGCCCTTCCTACGAGCAGTACTTC. This translates into CSAPSRAQGGPSYEQYF. The V and J genes are TRBV20-1 and TRBJ2-7; 7 bases line up with TRBD1. Germline values: CDR1 DFQATT, CDR2 SNEGSKA (reference sequence). This CDR3 comprises 17 residues. The J segment lost 1 base and the V segment lost 5 bases, leaving 17 bases of the junction unmatched.

This chain links TRBV6-1 with TRBJ2-7, with 9 bases aligning to TRBD2. The CDR3 runs to 14 residues. Germline CDR1 reads MNHNS; CDR2 reads SASEGT. V was clipped by 1 base and J by 5 bases; unmatched bases: 3. This CDR3 is CASSEVAGVNEQYV. In DNA form, the CDR3 reads TGTGCCAGCAGTGAAGTAGCGGGAGTAAACGAGCAGTACGTC.

V usage is TRBV6-1 and J usage is TRBJ1-1; TRBD1 is a possible D gene (5 bases). This CDR3 has 13 amino acids. V dropped 8 bases and J dropped 5 bases, with 15 bases sitting between them. CDR1 is MNHNS and CDR2 is SASEGT in the germline V gene. This CDR3 reads CASGTKRETEAFF. The CDR3 DNA reads TGTGCCAGCGGGACCAAAAGAGAGACTGAAGCTTTCTTT.

The rearrangement uses TRBV7-2 and TRBJ2-1; tentative D call: TRBD2 (5 bases). Per germline, CDR1 SGHTA and CDR2 FQGNSA. With 1 base removed from V and 5 bases from J, the gap between germline ends came to 18 bases. The CDR3 has 17 amino acids. CDR3 amino acids: CASSLVVGSGFNNEQFF. Here the CDR3 DNA reads TGTGCCAGCAGCTTAGTGGTGGGGAGCGGCTTTAACAATGAGCAGTTCTTC.

For the CDR3, the DNA is TGTGCCAGCAGTATCCGGAGAGAGACCCAGTACTTC. It translates to CASSIRRETQYF. The chain carries TRBV7-2 and TRBJ2-5; D is ambiguous. CDR1 and CDR2 from the germline V gene are SGHTA and FQGNSA. The CDR3 extends over 12 amino acids. V was pared by 6 bases and J by 4 bases, with 9 bases between.

This clonotype was seen more than once but under ten times. V and J are TRBV6-1 and TRBJ1-5; 7 bases match TRBD1. This CDR3 has 16 amino acids. V lost 1 base, J lost 0 bases, and 3 bases stayed unmatched. Germline V lookup: CDR1 MNHNS, CDR2 SASEGT. In DNA form, the CDR3 reads TGTGCCAGCAGTGAAGGCGGGACAGCTAGCAATCAGCCCCAGCATTTT. Its protein is CASSEGGTASNQPQHF.